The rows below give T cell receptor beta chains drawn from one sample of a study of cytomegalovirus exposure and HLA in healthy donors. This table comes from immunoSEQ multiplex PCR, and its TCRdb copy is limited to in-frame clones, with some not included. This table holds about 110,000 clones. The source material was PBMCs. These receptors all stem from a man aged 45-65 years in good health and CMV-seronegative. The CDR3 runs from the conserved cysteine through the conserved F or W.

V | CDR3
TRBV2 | CASTLAGIETQYF
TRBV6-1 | CASSLAQYEQYF
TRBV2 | CATPGQGSGYTF
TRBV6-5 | CASSPLDRGGNTIYF
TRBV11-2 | CASSQDRLDGYTF
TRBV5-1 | CASSSDRQNTEAFF
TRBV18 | CASASTGDQPQHF
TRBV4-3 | CASSQERPNTGELFF
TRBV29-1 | CSVRGAGGSYEQYF
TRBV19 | CASSPWTVVYGYTF